This T cell receptor (beta chain) was obtained from a study of T cells in Graves' hyperthyroidism and ophthalmopathy. Study background: The blood sample was taken at first diagnosis, before treatment began.

The patients, who ranged from 18 to 65 in age, presented with newly diagnosed hyperthyroidism lasting under 2 months. TCR beta CDR3 sequences were amplified from RNA transcripts. During a first-round RT-PCR of the TCR CDR3, the HTBI primer set was used. A single record per CDR3 protein comes from TCRdb applying MiXCR to the multiplex PCR reads. Counted here are approximately 720,000 distinct CDR3 sequences, roughly 20% occurring once; the ten biggest clones make up approximately 16%. This clonotype was counted at least ten times. Its antigen is as yet unknown. Study-level results: A model of 13 V-J pairs discriminated ophthalmopathy from stable hyperthyroidism.

The clonotype originates from a woman aged 45-65 years with Graves' hyperthyroidism that later progressed to Graves' ophthalmopathy. The sample taken for sequencing was blood.

The CDR3 sequence is CASSLDGGRSYEQYF. In nucleotides, the CDR3 is TGCGCCAGCAGCTTGGATGGCGGGAGATCCTACGAGCAGTACTTC. The rearrangement links TRBV5-1 to TRBJ2-7; 7 bases agree with TRBD2. Germline CDR1 is SGHRS and CDR2 is YFSETQ. V lost 0 bases, J lost 1 base, and 4 bases stayed unmatched. CDR3 length: 15 amino acids.